The 29 T cell receptor beta chains presented below share a single source sample, sequenced in a study of blood T cell repertoires in COVID-19. Some clones are missing from TCRdb's copy, which holds only in-frame ones; the method was immunoSEQ multiplex PCR. The sample contains more than 60,000 clones, 84% of which appear only once. Sequenced sample: peripheral blood. The receptors were sampled from a man aged 50 or older with acute or convalescent COVID-19.

V usage is TRBV7-2 and J usage is TRBJ1-2; D may be TRBD1 (6 bases). CDR3 length: 13 residues. The germline gives CDR1 SGHTA, CDR2 FQGNSA. Trimming removed 4 bases from V and 4 bases from J, with 10 bases in between. CDR3 DNA sequence: TGTGCCAGCAGCTATCTGGACAGCTATGGCTACACCTTC. Translated: CASSYLDSYGYTF.

This chain uses TRBV5-1 with TRBJ2-7; 9 bases agree with TRBD1. CDR3 length: 15 residues. Per the germline V gene, CDR1 is SGHRS and CDR2 is YFSETQ. The ends lost 7 bases at V and 6 bases at J; junction bases unmatched: 14. The CDR3 sequence is CASAQGAQRGSEQYF. The DNA of the CDR3 is TGCGCCAGCGCACAGGGGGCGCAGAGAGGGAGCGAGCAGTACTTC.

The chain recombines TRBV7-9 with TRBJ2-7; possible D gene TRBD1, 5 bases. CDR3 length equals 14 residues. Germline CDR1 reads SEHNR; CDR2 reads FQNEAQ (reference sequence). Trimming cost V 5 bases and J 2 bases, with 13 bases left between them. The CDR3 nucleotides read TGTGCCAGCAGCCCGGACACAAAGCCCTACGAGCAGTACTTC. It yields the protein CASSPDTKPYEQYF.

This chain joins TRBV4-1 and TRBJ1-5, with D unresolved. Germline loops: CDR1 MGHRA, CDR2 YSYEKL. The CDR3 has 13 amino acids. V was clipped by 0 bases and J by 10 bases, with 10 bases between them. CDR3 nucleotide sequence: TGCGCCAGCAGCCAAGACTGGGGAGGCCCCCAGCATTTT. It codes for CASSQDWGGPQHF.

The chain has TRBV5-4 and TRBJ2-3; 10 positions match TRBD2. The V and J ends lost 4 bases and 3 bases, in that order; junction bases with no gene match: 11. CDR1 and CDR2 from the germline V gene are SGHNT and YYREEE (reference sequence). The CDR3 is 17 residues long. The CDR3 coding sequence is TGTGCCAGCAGCCCCGGTAGCGGGGGGCTTGTTACAGATACGCAGTATTTT. Amino acids: CASSPGSGGLVTDTQYF.

The genes are TRBV4-1 and TRBJ1-5; weak D call: TRBD1 (5 bases). The ends were cut back, 1 base at V and 7 bases at J, with 14 bases in the middle. Germline loops: CDR1 MGHRA, CDR2 YSYEKL. The length of the CDR3 is 15 residues. The CDR3 DNA reads as TGCGCCAGCAGCCAAGTTTATGGGGCTGGGCAGCCCCAGCATTTT. It is translated as CASSQVYGAGQPQHF.

The chain uses TRBV28 and TRBJ1-1, with TRBD1 matching over 8 bases. V lost 2 bases and J lost 4; bases outside the gene matches: 9. The CDR3 extends over 16 amino acids. Germline assignment: CDR1 MDHEN and CDR2 SYDVKM. CDR3 sequence: CASSLQGAGPFTEAFF. The CDR3 coding sequence is TGTGCCAGCAGTTTACAGGGGGCCGGGCCCTTCACTGAAGCTTTCTTT. Combining the CDR3 with reference TRBV28 and TRBJ1-1 gives the whole variable domain DVKVTQSSRYLVKRTGEKVFLECVQDMDHENMFWYRQDPGLGLRLIYFSYDVKMKEKGDIPEGYSVSREKKERFSLILESASTNQTSMYLCASSLQGAGPFTEAFFGQGTRLTVV.

The chain recombines TRBV7-8 with TRBJ1-2; no reliable D call. The V end lost 5 bases, the J end lost 5 bases, and 15 bases lay between the germline ends. In germline, CDR1 is SGHVS, CDR2 FQNEAQ. This CDR3 contains 14 residues. CDR3 in amino acids: CASSPQEGRYGYTF. The CDR3 coding sequence is TGTGCCAGCAGCCCCCAGGAGGGCAGGTATGGCTACACCTTC. The full variable domain, completed using reference TRBV7-8 and TRBJ1-2, is GAGVSQSPRYKVAKRGQDVALRCDPISGHVSLFWYQQALGQGPEFLTYFQNEAQLDKSGLPSDRFFAERPEGSVSTLKIQRTQQEDSAVYLCASSPQEGRYGYTFGSGTRLTVV.

The chain couples TRBV27 to TRBJ1-6; D might be TRBD1 (5 bases). Between the trimmed V and J ends, which lost 3 bases and 9 bases, there was a span of 12 bases. This CDR3 comprises 14 residues. CDR1 and CDR2 from the germline V gene are MNHEY and SMNVEV (reference sequence). Here the CDR3 DNA reads TGTGCCAGCAGTTTCCAGGGTGCGATTTCACCCCTCCACTTT. Amino acids: CASSFQGAISPLHF.

This clone was detected only once. This same CDR3 is encoded by further DNA sequences in the sample. The chain has TRBV7-2 and TRBJ2-3; no clear D. CDR3 length: 12 residues. Germline assignment: CDR1 SGHTA and CDR2 FQGNSA. Trimming removed 4 bases at V and 2 bases at J, with 4 bases between. DNA for the CDR3: TGTGCCAGCAGCTCTTACACAGATACGCAGTATTTT. Its translation: CASSSYTDTQYF.

The chain couples TRBV27 to TRBJ1-2, with a tentative D call TRBD1 (5 bases). Germline assignment: CDR1 MNHEY and CDR2 SMNVEV (reference sequence). The CDR3 extends over 15 amino acids. Trimming pared 2 bases from V and 3 bases from J, leaving 13 bases between. This CDR3 reads CASSLTGELDYGYTF. CDR3 nucleotide sequence: TGTGCCAGCAGTTTAACGGGGGAATTGGACTATGGCTACACCTTC.

The rearrangement links TRBV24-1 to TRBJ1-2; perhaps TRBD1 as D (6 bases). Trimming stripped 5 bases from V and 3 bases from J, with 9 bases between. The germline V gene has CDR1 KGHDR and CDR2 SFDVKD. The length of the CDR3 is 13 residues. The CDR3 DNA is TGTGCCACCAGTGCAACAGGGTACTATGGCTACACCTTC. Residues: CATSATGYYGYTF.

The V call is TRBV12-3 or TRBV12-4, the J call TRBJ1-1, with TRBD1 as a possible D gene (5 bases). V lost 5 bases and J lost 0, with 7 bases in between. This CDR3 region has 13 residues. In nucleotides, the CDR3 is TGTGCCAGCAGTAACAGGATGAACACTGAAGCTTTCTTT. Its translation is CASSNRMNTEAFF.

The chain links TRBV14 to TRBJ2-7, with 9 bases lining up with TRBD1. The V segment lost 5 bases and the J segment 6 bases; nucleotides outside the gene matches: 5. CDR3 size: 13 residues. Germline V gene sequence: CDR1 SGHDN, CDR2 FVKESK. CDR3 coding DNA: TGTGCCAGCAGCTGGGGACAGGGTTTCGAGCAGTACTTC. Its translation is CASSWGQGFEQYF.

The genes are TRBV19 and TRBJ2-5; no clear D. Germline V gives CDR1 LNHDA, CDR2 SQIVND (reference sequence). V was pared by 8 bases and J by 2 bases, with 9 bases between. The CDR3 is made up of 12 amino acids. DNA for the CDR3: TGTGCCAGTGATATCCAGCAAGAGACCCAGTACTTC. Its translation: CASDIQQETQYF.

The V and J genes are TRBV6-5 and TRBJ2-2, with 7 bases lining up with TRBD1. Germline V lookup: CDR1 MNHEY, CDR2 SVGAGI. V was clipped by 4 bases and J by 5 bases; unmatched bases: 4. The CDR3 consists of 14 residues. The CDR3 spells CASSSKQGTGELFF. The CDR3 DNA sequence: TGTGCCAGCAGTTCAAAACAGGGGACCGGGGAGCTGTTTTTT.

The rearrangement uses TRBV3-1 (or the pseudogene TRBV3-2) and TRBJ2-5; 7 nucleotides align to TRBD2. From germline, CDR1 is LGHDT and CDR2 YNNKEL (reference sequence). The V and J ends lost 3 bases and 2 bases, in that order; junction bases with no gene match: 6. The CDR3 has 15 amino acids. This CDR3 reads CASSHQRGVQETQYF. For the CDR3, the DNA is TGTGCCAGCAGCCACCAACGGGGGGTACAAGAGACCCAGTACTTC.

Only one count was recorded for this clone. The CDR3 region is CASSPRDSPSYEQYF. DNA of the CDR3: TGTGCCAGTAGTCCACGGGACAGCCCTTCCTACGAGCAGTACTTC. The rearrangement joins TRBV19 to TRBJ2-7; TRBD1 aligns across 7 bases. J gave up 1 base and V 5 bases, and 8 bases lay outside the gene matches. CDR1 and CDR2 (germline): LNHDA, SQIVND (reference sequence). CDR3 length: 15 amino acids.

The V gene is TRBV5-6, the J gene TRBJ2-7; tentatively, D is TRBD2 (7 bases). Trimming left V 1 base short and J 5 bases short, with 16 bases between. CDR1 and CDR2 (germline): SGHDT, YYEEEE. The CDR3 is 15 residues long. The CDR3 nucleotides read TGTGCCAGCAGCTTGTACAGGGAGGGCCGGGACGAGCAGTACTTC. It is translated as CASSLYREGRDEQYF.

The rearrangement links TRBV5-8 to TRBJ1-2; 7 bases map to TRBD1. Germline CDR1 SGHTS, CDR2 YDEGEE. V lost 0 bases, J lost 5 bases, and 4 bases stayed unmatched. The length of the CDR3 is 14 residues. Written as DNA, the CDR3 is TGTGCCAGCAGCTTGGAAGCGACAGGGTATGGCTACACCTTC. It yields the protein CASSLEATGYGYTF. Full variable domain (remainder filled in from reference TRBV5-8 and TRBJ1-2): EAGVTQSPTHLIKTRGQQATLRCSPISGHTSVYWYQQALGLGLQFLLWYDEGEERNRGNFPPRFSGRQFPNYSSELNVNALELEDSALYLCASSLEATGYGYTFGSGTRLTVV.

J is TRBJ2-1 and V is TRBV7-9; D might be TRBD1 (5 bases). The V gene lost 3 bases and the J gene lost 6 bases, with 12 bases spanning the gap. The length of the CDR3 is 14 residues. Germline-derived CDR1 and CDR2 are SEHNR and FQNEAQ (reference sequence). The DNA for the CDR3 is TGTGCCAGCAGCTTTCAGGGTCTAGTCAATGAGCAGTTCTTC. Amino acids: CASSFQGLVNEQFF.

This clone was counted only a few times. V and J are TRBV6-5 and TRBJ1-3, with D hard to call. V shed 7 bases and J shed 0 bases, with 10 bases lying between them. Looked up from germline, CDR1 is MNHEY and CDR2 is SVGAGI. The CDR3 spans 14 residues. The CDR3 DNA follows: TGTGCCAGCAACGAGGCCAACTCTGGAAACACCATATATTTT. This encodes CASNEANSGNTIYF.

J is TRBJ1-2 and V is TRBV15; perhaps TRBD1 as D (5 bases). Trimming cost V 0 bases and J 9 bases, with 8 bases left between them. Germline V CDR1 and CDR2: LNHNV, YYDKDF (reference sequence). This CDR3 region has 12 residues. The CDR3 DNA reads TGTGCCACCAGCAGAGAGGGGGGAAGCTACACCTTC. It codes for CATSREGGSYTF.

V usage is TRBV5-1 and J usage is TRBJ2-1, with TRBD2 matching over 12 bases. Germline CDR1 reads SGHRS; CDR2 reads YFSETQ. This CDR3 is 17 amino acids long. The V segment lost 2 bases and the J segment 4 bases; nucleotides outside the gene matches: 7. CDR3 nucleotides: TGCGCCAGCAGCTTCTCGCTAGCGGGAGGGACTTACAATGAGCAGTTCTTC. Translation gives CASSFSLAGGTYNEQFF.

Comment on this clone: Other DNA sequences in this sample translate to the same CDR3. The gene calls are TRBV7-2 and TRBJ1-5, with D hard to call. The V and J ends lost 3 bases and 0 bases respectively, with 3 bases between them. Germline-derived CDR1 and CDR2 are SGHTA and FQGNSA. CDR3 length: 13 residues. In DNA, the CDR3 is TGTGCCAGCAGCTTGAGTAGCAATCAGCCCCAGCATTTT. Translating it yields CASSLSSNQPQHF. Filled out from reference TRBV7-2 and TRBJ1-5, the complete variable domain reads GAGVSQSPSNKVTEKGKDVELRCDPISGHTALYWYRQSLGQGLEFLIYFQGNSAPDKSGLPSDRFSAERTGGSVSTLTIQRTQQEDSAVYLCASSLSSNQPQHFGDGTRLSIL.

This chain joins TRBV5-1 and TRBJ1-1; D remains ambiguous. The CDR3 consists of 14 residues. Per the germline V gene, CDR1 is SGHRS and CDR2 is YFSETQ. Between the trimmed V and J ends, which lost 4 bases and 1 base, there was a span of 11 bases. The CDR3, as DNA: TGCGCCAGCAGCGTCAGGATCGGGAACACTGAAGCTTTCTTT. Protein sequence: CASSVRIGNTEAFF.

This rearrangement joins TRBV19 to TRBJ2-5; D uncertain. The CDR3 contains 13 residues. Per the germline V gene, CDR1 is LNHDA and CDR2 is SQIVND (reference sequence). V dropped 7 bases and J dropped 3 bases, with 12 bases sitting between them. DNA for the CDR3: TGTGCCAGTAAGGCAGGCCCCGAAGAGACCCAGTACTTC. It encodes CASKAGPEETQYF.

The rearrangement uses TRBV5-6 and TRBJ2-7, with TRBD1 matching over 8 bases. CDR1 SGHDT and CDR2 YYEEEE come from the germline V gene. With 2 bases clipped from V and 4 bases from J, the junction kept 8 bases outside the gene matches. The CDR3 length is 15 residues. The CDR3, as DNA: TGTGCCAGCAGCTTTTCCCGGAGACAGGGGTACGAGCAGTACTTC. It specifies CASSFSRRQGYEQYF.

V gene TRBV21-1 combines with J gene TRBJ2-1; TRBD1 is the table's D call and was not checked against the DNA. TRBV21-1 is recorded as a pseudogene. There are 13 residues in the CDR3. CDR3: CASSPRDQGEQFF. Here the CDR3 DNA reads TGTGCCAGCAGCCCGAGAGACCAGGGAGAGCAGTTCTTC.